The 4 T cell receptor beta chains reported below all come from one sample, sequenced in a study of T-cell reconstitution after alpha-beta-depleted transplantation in children. A TCRbeta library incorporating unique molecular identifiers was prepared. MiXCR, applied by TCRdb to the PCR reads, yields one record per CDR3 protein. The profile covers roughly 120,000 distinct CDR3 sequences, with roughly 24% appearing a single time and over 9.5% taken by the ten largest. The sequences come from PBMCs, mostly from graft donor cells, collected 180 days after TCRalphabeta/CD19-depleted stem cell transplant. The receptors were sampled from a male patient aged 2-9 years who had a stem cell transplant for chronic granulomatous disease, so the T cells may come from the graft donor.

In this sample, this clonotype turned up once. One base away lies a much larger clone, so this may be a sequencing read error. The J gene is TRBJ2-7, the V gene TRBV7-2; 7 nucleotides align to TRBD1. This CDR3 comprises 13 residues. Germline assignment: CDR1 SGHTA and CDR2 FQGNSA. The CDR3 region is CPSTTAGGYEQYF. CDR3 in DNA: TGTCCCAGCACTACGGCAGGGGGCTACGAGCAGTACTTC.

This clonotype was counted many times. The chain joins TRBV7-6 to TRBJ2-4, with 8 bases fitting TRBD1. Germline lookup yields CDR1 SGHVS and CDR2 FNYEAQ. Trimming removed 5 bases from V and 0 bases from J; junction bases left unmatched: 12. This CDR3 has 18 residues. The CDR3 nucleotides read TGTGCCAGCAGCCCCGGGACAGGAAAAGGGCTAGCCAAAAACATTCAGTACTTC. Protein product: CASSPGTGKGLAKNIQYF.

The chain joins TRBV4-3 to TRBJ2-7, with D perhaps TRBD1 (5 bases). The CDR3 consists of 14 residues. Germline-derived CDR1 and CDR2 are LGHNA and YSLEER. V dropped 4 bases and J dropped 3 bases, with 13 bases sitting between them. The CDR3 bases are TGCGCCAGCAGCCCCTCCTTAGACAGCTACGAGCAGTACTTC. Amino acid sequence: CASSPSLDSYEQYF.

The table lists this clonotype with many counts. The chain employs TRBV5-1 and TRBJ2-1; D is possibly TRBD2 (6 bases). Germline V CDR1 and CDR2: SGHRS, YFSETQ. This CDR3 contains 15 residues. Trimming left V 0 bases short and J 1 base short, with 8 bases between. The CDR3 spells CASSLGRDSYNEQFF. In DNA form, the CDR3 reads TGCGCCAGCAGCTTGGGGAGGGATTCCTACAATGAGCAGTTCTTC.